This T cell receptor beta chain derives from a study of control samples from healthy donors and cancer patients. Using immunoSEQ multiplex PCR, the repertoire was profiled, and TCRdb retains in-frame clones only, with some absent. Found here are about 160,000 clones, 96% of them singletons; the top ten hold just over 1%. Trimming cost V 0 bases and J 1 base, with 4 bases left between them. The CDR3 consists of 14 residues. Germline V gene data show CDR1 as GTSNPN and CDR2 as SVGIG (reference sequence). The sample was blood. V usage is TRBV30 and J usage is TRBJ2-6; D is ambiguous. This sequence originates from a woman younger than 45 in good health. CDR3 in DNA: TGTGCCTGGAGTGTAATTTCTGGGGCCAACGTCCTGACTTTC. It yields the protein CAWSVISGANVLTF.